This T cell receptor (beta chain) was sequenced for a study of blood T cell repertoires in COVID-19 (dated by TCRdb to the early 2020s). The study in broad terms: Collaborator samples came from the United States, Italy and Spain and covered acute and convalescent phases of COVID-19. The sample metadata nearly always contained a de-identified subject ID, COVID-19 status, age in years and sex. The prospective study material was composed of cDNA or gDNA derived from T cells, B-cell-depleted T cells, or PBMCs. A freely available public database, intended as a resource for researchers studying the immune response to SARS-CoV-2, is where the repertoires were released. Subjects who had been exposed to COVID-19, were actively infected with it, or had recovered from it provided the deeply sampled blood TCRbeta repertoires that made up the dataset. Samples came from the ongoing ImmuneRACE study (first 160 participants) plus 1,254 subjects from 6 global collaborators. Where available, HLA class I and class II types were taken from metadata supplied by the sample provider and were not determined by assay-based typing. Overall results and qualifications from the work: Clinical and demographic metadata were provided uncurated, with the amount varying by source and participant.

From its cysteine to its phenylalanine, the CDR3 spans 15 amino acids. Solely the CDR3 DNA is kept, with 45 bases framed from the first base. CDR1 and CDR2 are read off the germline V gene as SGHVS and FNYEAQ. V sheds 2 bases and J sheds 3 bases, leaving 10 bases between their ends. TCRbeta CDR3 regions were amplified from genomic DNA using the immunoSEQ Assay, a bias-controlled multiplex PCR. Regarding the original processing steps: The number of nucleated cells in each sample was estimated by amplification of reference gene primers within the assay. Sequence reads were collapsed and filtered to measure the absolute abundance of every unique TCRbeta CDR3 rearrangement. For each sample, productive Simpson clonality was calculated as the square root of Simpson's diversity index across productive rearrangements. Imported from immuneACCESS, the table was reduced by TCRdb to in-frame sequences with V and J called. These copies leave out some clones; in studies compared against another copy, an unresolved V gene accounts for under half, and the cause of the remainder is not known. V, J and clone size derive from that table, while D and trimming were established from the DNA sequence. Across this sample there are under 200,000 clones, with 80% to 85% seen only once. The ten largest clones take up 2.5% to 3.5% of the sample.

The collaborating institutions used their own protocols to collect whole blood in K2EDTA tubes. For TCRbeta analysis, collaborators shipped samples as frozen whole blood, isolated PBMCs, or DNA extracted from either of those sample types. On this clone: What antigen it recognizes has not been identified. No qualities accompany the bases; no much larger clone lies one base away.

This sequence originates from a woman aged 60-75 years with acute or convalescent COVID-19. Input material: peripheral blood. Here the chain combines TRBV7-6 and TRBJ2-2; confidence is insufficient to name the D gene. The sequenced DNA is TGTGCCAGCAGCTTATGGGCCCAGGACACCGGGGAGCTGTTTTTT. This codes for CASSLWAQDTGELFF.